This T cell receptor beta chain is drawn from a study of T cells after somatic rescue of genetic block. The CDR3 has 16 amino acids. V trimming: 0 bases; J trimming: 1 base; junction bases outside the gene matches: 6. In germline, CDR1 is SGDLS, CDR2 YYNGEE. Using immunoSEQ multiplex PCR, the repertoire was profiled, and TCRdb retains in-frame clones only, with some absent. Altogether 70,000 to 95,000 clones are present, 85% to 90% being singletons, with the ten largest covering roughly 1.7%. This TCR derives from a woman aged 18-29 years. The chain carries TRBV9 and TRBJ2-7; 8 bases fit TRBD1. The sequencing input was peripheral blood mononuclear cells (PBMCs). CDR3 in DNA: TGTGCCAGCAGCGTAGGACCGGGACAGGCATCCTACGAGCAGTACTTC. It specifies CASSVGPGQASYEQYF.